The sequence of this TCR beta chain was determined in a study of cytomegalovirus exposure and HLA in healthy donors. In the PCR, 60 Vbeta and 13 Jbeta primers were used. The table came from immunoSEQ multiplex PCR; TCRdb's copy has only in-frame clones and leaves some out. This sample's table has 90,000 to 100,000 clones. V dropped 5 bases and J dropped 6 bases, with 11 bases sitting between them. Germline CDR1 and CDR2: SGHVS and FQNEAQ. This CDR3 comprises 12 residues. What was sequenced was PBMCs. The chain recombines TRBV7-8 with TRBJ2-7; D is undetermined. The sequence was obtained from a young woman in good health and CMV-seronegative. The CDR3 DNA follows: TGTGCCAGCAGCGATAACAGCCTCGAGCAGTACTTC. Residues: CASSDNSLEQYF.